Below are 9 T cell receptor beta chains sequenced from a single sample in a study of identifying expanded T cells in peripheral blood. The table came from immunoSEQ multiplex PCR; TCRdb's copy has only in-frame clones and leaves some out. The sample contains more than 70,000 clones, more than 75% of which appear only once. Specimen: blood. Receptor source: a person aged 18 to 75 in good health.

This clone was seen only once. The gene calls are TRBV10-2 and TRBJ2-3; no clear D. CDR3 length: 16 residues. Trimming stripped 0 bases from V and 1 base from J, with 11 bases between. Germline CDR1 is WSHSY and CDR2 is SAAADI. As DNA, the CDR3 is TGCGCCAGCAGTGAGTCGAGACCCAGCCGCACAGATACGCAGTATTTT. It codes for CASSESRPSRTDTQYF.

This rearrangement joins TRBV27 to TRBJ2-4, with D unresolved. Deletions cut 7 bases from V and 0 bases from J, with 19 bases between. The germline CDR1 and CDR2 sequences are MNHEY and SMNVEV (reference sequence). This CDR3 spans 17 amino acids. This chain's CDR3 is CASTPWPGTLAKNIQYF. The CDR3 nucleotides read TGTGCCAGCACCCCGTGGCCAGGAACCCTAGCCAAAAACATTCAGTACTTC.

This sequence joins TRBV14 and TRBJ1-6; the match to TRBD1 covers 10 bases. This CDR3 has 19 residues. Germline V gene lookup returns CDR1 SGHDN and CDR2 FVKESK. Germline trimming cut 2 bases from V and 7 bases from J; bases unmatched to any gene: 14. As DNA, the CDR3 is TGTGCCAGCAGCCAATATACATACAGAGCGGGACAGGGGAATTCACCCCTCCACTTT. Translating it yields CASSQYTYRAGQGNSPLHF.

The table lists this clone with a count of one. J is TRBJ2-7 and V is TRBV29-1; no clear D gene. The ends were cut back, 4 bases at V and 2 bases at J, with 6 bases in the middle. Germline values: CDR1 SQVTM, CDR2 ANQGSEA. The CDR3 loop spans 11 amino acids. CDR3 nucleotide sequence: TGCAGCGTTGGGCAGACCTACGAGCAGTACTTC. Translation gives CSVGQTYEQYF.

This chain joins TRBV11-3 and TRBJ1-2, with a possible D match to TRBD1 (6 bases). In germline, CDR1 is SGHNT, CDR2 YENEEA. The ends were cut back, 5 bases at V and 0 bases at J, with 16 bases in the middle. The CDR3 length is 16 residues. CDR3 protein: CASSLSPRGSNYGYTF. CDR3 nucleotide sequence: TGTGCCAGCAGCCTTTCCCCCAGGGGCTCTAACTATGGCTACACCTTC. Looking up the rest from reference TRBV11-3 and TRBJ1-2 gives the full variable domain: EAGVVQSPRYKIIEKKQPVAFWCNPISGHNTLYWYLQNLGQGPELLIRYENEEAVDDSQLPKDRFSAERLKGVDSTLKIQPAELGDSAVYLCASSLSPRGSNYGYTFGSGTRLTVV.

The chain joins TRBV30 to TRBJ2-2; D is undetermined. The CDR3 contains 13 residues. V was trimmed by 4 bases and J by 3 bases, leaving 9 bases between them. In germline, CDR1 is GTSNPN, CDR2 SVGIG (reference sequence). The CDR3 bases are TGTGCCTGGAAGCGATTTCACACCGGGGAGCTGTTTTTT. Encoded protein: CAWKRFHTGELFF.

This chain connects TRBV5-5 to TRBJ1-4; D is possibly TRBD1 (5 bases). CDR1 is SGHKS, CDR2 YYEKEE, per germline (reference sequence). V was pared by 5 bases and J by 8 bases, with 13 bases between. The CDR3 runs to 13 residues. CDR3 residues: CASSLTPGEKLFF. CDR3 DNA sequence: TGTGCCAGCAGTTTGACCCCAGGGGAAAAACTGTTTTTT.

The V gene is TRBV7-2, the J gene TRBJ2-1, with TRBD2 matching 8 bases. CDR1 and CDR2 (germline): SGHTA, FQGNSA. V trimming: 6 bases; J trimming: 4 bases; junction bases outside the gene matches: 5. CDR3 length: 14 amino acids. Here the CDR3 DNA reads TGTGCCAGCAGTATCGTAGCGGGATACAATGAGCAGTTCTTC. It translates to CASSIVAGYNEQFF.

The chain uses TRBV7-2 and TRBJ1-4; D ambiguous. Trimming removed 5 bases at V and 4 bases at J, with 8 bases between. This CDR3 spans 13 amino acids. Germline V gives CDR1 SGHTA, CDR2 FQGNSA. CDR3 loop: CASSRALNEKLFF. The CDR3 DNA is TGTGCCAGCAGCCGAGCCCTTAATGAAAAACTGTTTTTT.